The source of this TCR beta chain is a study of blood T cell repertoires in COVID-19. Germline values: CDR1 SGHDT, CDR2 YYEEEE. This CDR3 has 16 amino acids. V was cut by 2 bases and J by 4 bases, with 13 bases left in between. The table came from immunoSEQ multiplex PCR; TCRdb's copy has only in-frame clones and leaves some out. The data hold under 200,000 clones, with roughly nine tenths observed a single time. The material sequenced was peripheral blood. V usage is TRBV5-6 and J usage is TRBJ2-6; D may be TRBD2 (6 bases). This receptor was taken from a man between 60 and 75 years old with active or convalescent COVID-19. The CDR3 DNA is TGTGCCAGCAGCTTTCTGGAGGGTTACGGGGCCAACGTCCTGACTTTC. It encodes CASSFLEGYGANVLTF.